Given below is one TCR beta chain in context. The antigen remains undetermined. V gave up 6 bases and J gave up 6 bases, with 18 bases separating them. The CDR3 consists of 14 residues. Germline V CDR1 and CDR2: LGHNA, YSLEER. This record comes from a study of cytomegalovirus exposure and HLA in healthy donors. Overall study findings and caveats: What TCR beta sequences reportedly achieved was accurate prediction of HLA-A and HLA-B alleles in most subjects. Highly shared sequence variants in one cluster were likely a sequencing artifact.

Primers: 60 Vbeta forward and 13 Jbeta reverse. This table comes from immunoSEQ multiplex PCR, and its TCRdb copy is limited to in-frame clones, with some not included. The table shows roughly 170,000 clones, with approximately 84% occurring only once. The source material was PBMCs. This receptor was taken from a woman between 45 and 60 years old in good health and CMV-seropositive. V is TRBV4-3 and J is TRBJ2-7, with D possibly being TRBD1 (5 bases). CDR3 sequence (DNA): TGCGCCAGCAGAGGGGTGGATGGGTTGGGCGAGCAGTACTTC. This sequence encodes CASRGVDGLGEQYF.